This T cell receptor beta chain was obtained from a study of T cells in Graves' hyperthyroidism and ophthalmopathy. Regions amplified from RNA transcripts were the TCR beta CDR3 regions. With the HTBI primer set, the TCR CDR3 went through a first round of RT-PCR. TCRdb passed the multiplex PCR reads through MiXCR, listing each CDR3 protein once. The table has roughly 200,000 distinct CDR3 sequences, 17% seen once; the top ten hold 53%. This clonotype was found many times. Its antigen remains unknown. When ophthalmopathy did not progress within 18 months, Graves' hyperthyroidism was considered stable. Broader study findings: Clonotypes that were expanded in thyroid above 0.001 mostly appeared in blood too.

This receptor was taken from a woman in her forties or fifties with Graves' hyperthyroidism. Material for sequencing was blood.

The CDR3 protein is CASSGRVSMNTEAFF. The CDR3 bases are TGTGCCAGCAGTGGCAGGGTGTCAATGAACACTGAAGCTTTCTTT. The chain recombines TRBV25-1 with TRBJ1-1, with TRBD1 as a possible D gene (5 bases). The CDR3 consists of 15 residues. V lost 4 bases and J lost 0, with 12 bases in between. The germline gives CDR1 MGHDK, CDR2 SYGVNS.